A selection of T cell receptor beta chains follows, all from one sample in a study of blood T cell repertoires in COVID-19. The protocol was immunoSEQ multiplex PCR, while the TCRdb copy is restricted to in-frame clones and leaves out a portion. Altogether nearly 200,000 clones are present, just under 85% being singletons, with the ten largest covering 6.9%. Sequencing used peripheral blood. The origin of the receptors is a human donor with acute or convalescent COVID-19. The donor label of this sample is uncertain. The CDR3 runs from the conserved cysteine through the conserved F or W. Fields, in order: CDR3 protein, CDR3 DNA, V gene, clone size, D gene, J gene. D genes are given only for firm matches. A clone size is listed for some rows: how often the clone was seen (once, few, many), or a class if it is expanded.

cdr3_aa: CASTLETANSPLHF; cdr3_nt: TGTGCCAGCACCCTGGAGACCGCAAATTCACCCCTCCACTTT; v_call: TRBV6-5; clone_size: once; d_call: .; j_call: TRBJ1-6
cdr3_aa: CASGLGRFENIQYF; cdr3_nt: TGTGCCAGTGGTCTAGGGAGATTCGAAAACATTCAGTACTTC; v_call: TRBV19; clone_size: .; d_call: .; j_call: TRBJ2-4
cdr3_aa: CASRHRTGTNYGYTF; cdr3_nt: TGTGCCAGCAGACACAGGACGGGTACTAACTATGGCTACACCTTC; v_call: TRBV6-5; clone_size: .; d_call: .; j_call: TRBJ1-2
cdr3_aa: CASSIQGSYNEQFF; cdr3_nt: TGCGCCAGCAGCATACAGGGGTCCTACAATGAGCAGTTCTTC; v_call: TRBV5-1; clone_size: .; d_call: TRBD1; j_call: TRBJ2-1
cdr3_aa: CASSVGGRTGELFF; cdr3_nt: TGTGCCAGCAGCGTAGGGGGCCGAACCGGGGAGCTGTTTTTT; v_call: TRBV9; clone_size: .; d_call: .; j_call: TRBJ2-2
cdr3_aa: CATSRERQGVNQPQHF; cdr3_nt: TGTGCCACCAGCAGAGAACGACAGGGAGTCAATCAGCCCCAGCATTTT; v_call: TRBV15; clone_size: .; d_call: TRBD1; j_call: TRBJ1-5
cdr3_aa: CAIRPGQATDTQYF; cdr3_nt: TGTGCCATCAGACCGGGACAGGCGACAGATACGCAGTATTTT; v_call: TRBV10-3; clone_size: few; d_call: TRBD1; j_call: TRBJ2-3
cdr3_aa: CASRSRDRVNQPQHF; cdr3_nt: TGTGCCAGTAGGAGCCGGGACAGGGTCAATCAGCCCCAGCATTTT; v_call: TRBV28; clone_size: .; d_call: TRBD1; j_call: TRBJ1-5
cdr3_aa: CASSLSLAYEQYF; cdr3_nt: TGCGCCAGCAGCTTGTCCCTTGCCTACGAGCAGTACTTC; v_call: TRBV5-1; clone_size: .; d_call: .; j_call: TRBJ2-7
cdr3_aa: CASSWTRNTPYEQYF; cdr3_nt: TGCGCCAGCAGCTGGACACGAAATACCCCCTACGAGCAGTACTTC; v_call: TRBV4-1; clone_size: .; d_call: .; j_call: TRBJ2-7
cdr3_aa: CASSQVSVEQYF; cdr3_nt: TGTGCCAGCAGCCAAGTATCAGTCGAGCAGTACTTC; v_call: TRBV3-1/TRBV3-2; clone_size: .; d_call: .; j_call: TRBJ2-7
cdr3_aa: CASRDNSYEQYF; cdr3_nt: TGTGCCAGTCGGGACAACTCCTACGAGCAGTACTTC; v_call: TRBV27; clone_size: .; d_call: .; j_call: TRBJ2-7
cdr3_aa: CASSYSTGTQTQYF; cdr3_nt: TGTGCCAGCAGTTACTCGACAGGAACACAGACCCAGTACTTC; v_call: TRBV6-5; clone_size: .; d_call: .; j_call: TRBJ2-5
cdr3_aa: CASSPPSGQGAYEQYF; cdr3_nt: TGTGCCAGCAGCCCTCCCTCCGGACAGGGGGCGTACGAGCAGTACTTC; v_call: TRBV9; clone_size: once; d_call: TRBD1; j_call: TRBJ2-7
cdr3_aa: CASSLSSGGRNEQFF; cdr3_nt: TGTGCCAGCAGTTTAAGTAGCGGGGGAAGGAATGAGCAGTTCTTC; v_call: TRBV28; clone_size: .; d_call: TRBD2; j_call: TRBJ2-1
cdr3_aa: CASSPSRTSGLGATYEQYF; cdr3_nt: TGTGCCAGTAGTCCCTCACGGACTAGCGGGCTCGGAGCAACCTACGAGCAGTACTTC; v_call: TRBV19; clone_size: .; d_call: TRBD2; j_call: TRBJ2-7
cdr3_aa: CAWDPRSGELFF; cdr3_nt: TGTGCCTGGGACCCTAGATCCGGGGAGCTGTTTTTT; v_call: TRBV30; clone_size: .; d_call: .; j_call: TRBJ2-2
cdr3_aa: CSVERGQENTEAFF; cdr3_nt: TGCAGCGTTGAAAGGGGCCAGGAGAACACTGAAGCTTTCTTT; v_call: TRBV29-1; clone_size: .; d_call: .; j_call: TRBJ1-1
cdr3_aa: CASSPGGSTDTQYF; cdr3_nt: TGTGCCAGCAGCCCAGGGGGGAGCACAGATACGCAGTATTTT; v_call: TRBV7-2; clone_size: .; d_call: .; j_call: TRBJ2-3
cdr3_aa: CASSLERQESGYTF; cdr3_nt: TGCGCCAGCAGCCTAGAAAGACAGGAAAGTGGCTACACCTTC; v_call: TRBV5-1; clone_size: .; d_call: .; j_call: TRBJ1-2
cdr3_aa: CASTLAGELFF; cdr3_nt: TGTGCCAGCACCCTCGCCGGGGAGCTGTTTTTT; v_call: TRBV12-3/TRBV12-4; clone_size: .; d_call: .; j_call: TRBJ2-2
cdr3_aa: CAISVLASYNEQFF; cdr3_nt: TGTGCCATCAGTGTGTTAGCCTCCTACAATGAGCAGTTCTTC; v_call: TRBV10-3; clone_size: .; d_call: .; j_call: TRBJ2-1
cdr3_aa: CASRPGHSEAFF; cdr3_nt: TGTGCCAGCAGACCGGGACATTCTGAAGCTTTCTTT; v_call: TRBV11-2; clone_size: .; d_call: .; j_call: TRBJ1-1
cdr3_aa: CATSGSGMGNTIYF; cdr3_nt: TGTGCCACCAGTGGTTCAGGGATGGGAAACACCATATATTTT; v_call: TRBV24-1; clone_size: .; d_call: .; j_call: TRBJ1-3
cdr3_aa: CASSLNGGAYEQYF; cdr3_nt: TGTGCCAGCAGCTTAAATGGGGGGGCCTACGAGCAGTACTTC; v_call: TRBV7-2; clone_size: .; d_call: TRBD2; j_call: TRBJ2-7
cdr3_aa: CASSLTTGAGGGYTF; cdr3_nt: TGTGCCAGCAGCCTAACGACCGGGGCAGGGGGTGGCTACACCTTC; v_call: TRBV28; clone_size: .; d_call: TRBD1; j_call: TRBJ1-2
cdr3_aa: CASSQDIRGTGANVLTF; cdr3_nt: TGTGCCAGCAGCCAAGATATTCGGGGAACTGGGGCCAACGTCCTGACTTTC; v_call: TRBV3-1/TRBV3-2; clone_size: .; d_call: .; j_call: TRBJ2-6
cdr3_aa: CASSRGGSGNTIYF; cdr3_nt: TGTGCCAGCAGCCGGGGGGGGTCCGGAAACACCATATATTTT; v_call: TRBV7-2; clone_size: .; d_call: .; j_call: TRBJ1-3
cdr3_aa: CASSLGGLGTEAFF; cdr3_nt: TGTGCCAGCAGTTTAGGGGGGTTGGGGACTGAAGCTTTCTTT; v_call: TRBV27; clone_size: .; d_call: .; j_call: TRBJ1-1
cdr3_aa: CASSSTVPPFHGANVLTF; cdr3_nt: TGTGCCAGCAGCTCGACAGTTCCTCCCTTTCACGGGGCCAACGTCCTGACTTTC; v_call: TRBV7-3; clone_size: .; d_call: .; j_call: TRBJ2-6
cdr3_aa: CASSMGAGRGYNEQFF; cdr3_nt: TGTGCCAGTAGTATGGGGGCCGGTAGGGGCTACAATGAGCAGTTCTTC; v_call: TRBV19; clone_size: .; d_call: .; j_call: TRBJ2-1
cdr3_aa: CASSYRGQGHGYTF; cdr3_nt: TGTGCCAGCAGTTACCGTGGGCAGGGCCATGGCTACACCTTC; v_call: TRBV28; clone_size: .; d_call: .; j_call: TRBJ1-2
cdr3_aa: CASSPLTLNTEAFF; cdr3_nt: TGTGCCAGCAGCCCCCTGACACTGAACACTGAAGCTTTCTTT; v_call: TRBV7-8; clone_size: once; d_call: .; j_call: TRBJ1-1
cdr3_aa: CASNPGFNYGYTF; cdr3_nt: TGTGCCAGCAACCCGGGATTCAACTATGGCTACACCTTC; v_call: TRBV12-3/TRBV12-4; clone_size: .; d_call: .; j_call: TRBJ1-2
cdr3_aa: CASSDAGVYYGYTF; cdr3_nt: TGTGCCAGCAGTGATGCCGGGGTATACTATGGCTACACCTTC; v_call: TRBV2; clone_size: once; d_call: .; j_call: TRBJ1-2
cdr3_aa: CAIRLGRENTEAFF; cdr3_nt: TGTGCCATCAGACTCGGACGGGAAAACACTGAAGCTTTCTTT; v_call: TRBV10-3; clone_size: .; d_call: .; j_call: TRBJ1-1